The rows below give T cell receptor beta chains drawn from one sample of a study of cytomegalovirus exposure and HLA in healthy donors. The assay was immunoSEQ multiplex PCR, and TCRdb's table has in-frame clones only and misses some. The sample records some 120,000 clones, 81% being singletons. What was sequenced was PBMCs. The receptors were gathered from a woman in her 30s in good health and CMV-seronegative. CDR3s include the opening cysteine and the closing phenylalanine or tryptophan. D genes are given only for firm matches. Clone size, where shown, is once, few, many, or a class for clones that have expanded.

j_gene: TRBJ2-1
abundance: -
v_gene: TRBV19
d_gene: TRBD1
CDR3nt: TGTGCCAGTAGTTACAGGGGGATCTCCTACAATGAGCAGTTCTTC
CDR3aa: CASSYRGISYNEQFF

j_gene: TRBJ2-4
abundance: once
v_gene: TRBV28
d_gene: -
CDR3nt: TGTGCCAGCAGCCTGCCACAGCCGGGAGTTGAAAACATTCAGTACTTC
CDR3aa: CASSLPQPGVENIQYF

j_gene: TRBJ2-3
abundance: -
v_gene: TRBV29-1
d_gene: -
CDR3nt: TGCAGCGTTGAAGATTTCAGGGGTCTATCAGATACGCAGTATTTT
CDR3aa: CSVEDFRGLSDTQYF

j_gene: TRBJ2-1
abundance: -
v_gene: TRBV28
d_gene: TRBD2
CDR3nt: TGTGCCAGCAGTTCCCAACTCGGACTAGCGGGAGTGGGAAATGAGCAGTTCTTC
CDR3aa: CASSSQLGLAGVGNEQFF

j_gene: TRBJ2-7
abundance: -
v_gene: TRBV19
d_gene: -
CDR3nt: TGTGCCAGTAGTCAGATGGGGCAGCCCTGGCTGAGGTACTTC
CDR3aa: CASSQMGQPWLRYF

j_gene: TRBJ1-1
abundance: -
v_gene: TRBV19
d_gene: -
CDR3nt: TGTGCCAGTAGTCTAATAGGAGCAGGGAAAGACACTGAAGCTTTCTTT
CDR3aa: CASSLIGAGKDTEAFF

j_gene: TRBJ2-5
abundance: -
v_gene: TRBV25-1
d_gene: -
CDR3nt: TGTGCCAGCAGTGAGGTCAGGGGGGAAGAGACCCAGTACTTC
CDR3aa: CASSEVRGEETQYF

j_gene: TRBJ2-7
abundance: -
v_gene: TRBV28
d_gene: TRBD2
CDR3nt: TGTGCCAGCAGTCCCGCGGGAGGGCCCCACGAGCAGTACTTC
CDR3aa: CASSPAGGPHEQYF

j_gene: TRBJ2-7
abundance: -
v_gene: TRBV11-3
d_gene: -
CDR3nt: TGTGCCAGCAGCTCTAACAGACAGGGAGGATCCTACGAGCAGTACTTC
CDR3aa: CASSSNRQGGSYEQYF

j_gene: TRBJ2-1
abundance: -
v_gene: TRBV5-1
d_gene: TRBD2
CDR3nt: TGCGCCAGCAGCTCCAGCGGGACCAGCTCCTACAATGAGCAGTTCTTC
CDR3aa: CASSSSGTSSYNEQFF

j_gene: TRBJ2-7
abundance: -
v_gene: TRBV7-9
d_gene: -
CDR3nt: TGTTCCAGCAGCTTAGATCTCTACGAGCAGTACTTC
CDR3aa: CSSSLDLYEQYF

j_gene: TRBJ2-2
abundance: -
v_gene: TRBV7-2
d_gene: TRBD1
CDR3nt: TGTGCCAGCAGAACCCGACAGGGAAGTGGGGCCGGGGAGCTGTTTTTT
CDR3aa: CASRTRQGSGAGELFF

j_gene: TRBJ2-1
abundance: -
v_gene: TRBV19
d_gene: TRBD1
CDR3nt: TGTGCCAGTATGGGGACAGGGGGGAATGAGCAGTTCTTC
CDR3aa: CASMGTGGNEQFF

j_gene: TRBJ2-3
abundance: -
v_gene: TRBV9
d_gene: TRBD2
CDR3nt: TGTGCCAGCAGCGAACTGGGACTAGCGGGAGGTACAGATACGCAGTATTTT
CDR3aa: CASSELGLAGGTDTQYF

j_gene: TRBJ2-7
abundance: few
v_gene: TRBV6-1
d_gene: TRBD1
CDR3nt: TGTGCCAGCAGTGAAGCTTACAGGGGAATTAAATACGAGCAGTACTTC
CDR3aa: CASSEAYRGIKYEQYF

j_gene: TRBJ2-1
abundance: -
v_gene: TRBV27
d_gene: -
CDR3nt: TGTGCCAGCAGTTTGCCGGGACTGGATTACAATGAGCAGTTCTTC
CDR3aa: CASSLPGLDYNEQFF

j_gene: TRBJ2-7
abundance: once
v_gene: TRBV2
d_gene: TRBD1
CDR3nt: TGTGCCAGCAGCGGGAGGACAGGGGGCGGCTACGAGCAGTACTTC
CDR3aa: CASSGRTGGGYEQYF

j_gene: TRBJ2-1
abundance: few
v_gene: TRBV6-5
d_gene: -
CDR3nt: TGTGCCAGCAGACGCGTGGAAGGGGGACAGTTCTTC
CDR3aa: CASRRVEGGQFF

j_gene: TRBJ2-2
abundance: -
v_gene: TRBV5-6
d_gene: -
CDR3nt: TGTGCCAGCAGCACAGGACCCGGGGAGCTGTTTTTT
CDR3aa: CASSTGPGELFF

j_gene: TRBJ2-5
abundance: -
v_gene: TRBV5-4
d_gene: -
CDR3nt: TGTGCCAGCAGCTTGGGACTAGTGGGGCAAGAGACCCAGTACTTC
CDR3aa: CASSLGLVGQETQYF

j_gene: TRBJ2-5
abundance: few
v_gene: TRBV6-1
d_gene: -
CDR3nt: TGTGCCAGCAGCTCCCAACTTGATCCCCAAGAGACCCAGTACTTC
CDR3aa: CASSSQLDPQETQYF

j_gene: TRBJ1-4
abundance: -
v_gene: TRBV28
d_gene: TRBD1
CDR3nt: TGTGCCAGCAGTTTACGGACAGGGGCAACTAATGAAAAACTGTTTTTT
CDR3aa: CASSLRTGATNEKLFF

j_gene: TRBJ2-7
abundance: -
v_gene: TRBV9
d_gene: TRBD2
CDR3nt: TGTGCCAGCGGACGCGAGGGAGGGTCCTACGAGCAGTACTTC
CDR3aa: CASGREGGSYEQYF

j_gene: TRBJ1-5
abundance: once
v_gene: TRBV27
d_gene: -
CDR3nt: TGTGCCAGCAGTTTAGGCGGTTCCCATCAGCCCCAGCATTTT
CDR3aa: CASSLGGSHQPQHF

j_gene: TRBJ2-2
abundance: -
v_gene: TRBV27
d_gene: -
CDR3nt: TGTGCCAGCAGGAAGACAGAGACCGGGGAGCTGTTTTTT
CDR3aa: CASRKTETGELFF

j_gene: TRBJ1-3
abundance: -
v_gene: TRBV2
d_gene: -
CDR3nt: TGTGCCAGCAGTGACCTTGACACTTCGCCCGGAAACACCATATATTTT
CDR3aa: CASSDLDTSPGNTIYF

j_gene: TRBJ2-2
abundance: -
v_gene: TRBV1
d_gene: -
CDR3nt: TGCACCAGCAGCCAAGATGATAGCGGGAGGGCCGCCGGGGAGCTGTTTTTT
CDR3aa: CTSSQDDSGRAAGELFF

j_gene: TRBJ1-5
abundance: -
v_gene: TRBV19
d_gene: -
CDR3nt: TGTGCCAGTAATTATGGCAATCAGCCCCAGCATTTT
CDR3aa: CASNYGNQPQHF

j_gene: TRBJ2-1
abundance: -
v_gene: TRBV30
d_gene: TRBD2
CDR3nt: TGTGCCTGGTCTTTTGGGACTAGCGGGACCTACAATGAGCAGTTCTTC
CDR3aa: CAWSFGTSGTYNEQFF

j_gene: TRBJ1-2
abundance: few
v_gene: TRBV7-2
d_gene: -
CDR3nt: TGTGCCAGCAGTCGTCGTCTCTTAGGACAGACTAACTATGGCTACACCTTC
CDR3aa: CASSRRLLGQTNYGYTF

j_gene: TRBJ2-7
abundance: -
v_gene: TRBV2
d_gene: -
CDR3nt: TGTGCCAGCAGTGTGGCGGGTTCCTACGAGCAGTACTTC
CDR3aa: CASSVAGSYEQYF

j_gene: TRBJ2-2
abundance: -
v_gene: TRBV19
d_gene: -
CDR3nt: TGTGCCAGTAGTATATTCAGGGACACCGGGGAGCTGTTTTTT
CDR3aa: CASSIFRDTGELFF

j_gene: TRBJ2-7
abundance: -
v_gene: TRBV7-9
d_gene: -
CDR3nt: TGTGCCAGCATGCAGGAGGAGGGGGCGCGTGAGCAGTACTTC
CDR3aa: CASMQEEGAREQYF

j_gene: TRBJ2-7
abundance: -
v_gene: TRBV7-2
d_gene: -
CDR3nt: TGTGCCAGCAGCCCTCCGACAGTCTCCTACGAGCAGTACTTC
CDR3aa: CASSPPTVSYEQYF

j_gene: TRBJ2-7
abundance: -
v_gene: TRBV18
d_gene: -
CDR3nt: TGTGCCAGCTCACGTCCCGGGACTTACTACGAGCAGTACTTC
CDR3aa: CASSRPGTYYEQYF

j_gene: TRBJ1-1
abundance: -
v_gene: TRBV5-1
d_gene: -
CDR3nt: TGCGCCAGCAGCGTGCGAGGGAATTTGAACACTGAAGCTTTCTTT
CDR3aa: CASSVRGNLNTEAFF

j_gene: TRBJ2-7
abundance: -
v_gene: TRBV19
d_gene: TRBD1
CDR3nt: TGTGCCAGTAGGGGGACAGACTCCTACGAGCAGTACTTC
CDR3aa: CASRGTDSYEQYF

j_gene: TRBJ2-7
abundance: few
v_gene: TRBV27
d_gene: TRBD2
CDR3nt: TGTGCCAGCAGTTCTCTGGGACTAGCGGGAGATTGTTGGCAGTACTTC
CDR3aa: CASSSLGLAGDCWQYF

j_gene: TRBJ1-5
abundance: few
v_gene: TRBV10-3
d_gene: -
CDR3nt: TGTGCCATCAGTGAGGCGTCCGGGGTCGGCAATCAGCCCCAGCATTTT
CDR3aa: CAISEASGVGNQPQHF

j_gene: TRBJ2-1
abundance: -
v_gene: TRBV6-4
d_gene: TRBD1
CDR3nt: TGTGCCAGCAGTCTGGAGCGGACAGGGCCGCTGTACAATGAGCAGTTCTTC
CDR3aa: CASSLERTGPLYNEQFF

j_gene: TRBJ2-1
abundance: -
v_gene: TRBV7-9
d_gene: TRBD2
CDR3nt: TGTGCCAGCAGCTTACAAGTGGAGCGGGGGTACAATGAGCAGTTCTTC
CDR3aa: CASSLQVERGYNEQFF